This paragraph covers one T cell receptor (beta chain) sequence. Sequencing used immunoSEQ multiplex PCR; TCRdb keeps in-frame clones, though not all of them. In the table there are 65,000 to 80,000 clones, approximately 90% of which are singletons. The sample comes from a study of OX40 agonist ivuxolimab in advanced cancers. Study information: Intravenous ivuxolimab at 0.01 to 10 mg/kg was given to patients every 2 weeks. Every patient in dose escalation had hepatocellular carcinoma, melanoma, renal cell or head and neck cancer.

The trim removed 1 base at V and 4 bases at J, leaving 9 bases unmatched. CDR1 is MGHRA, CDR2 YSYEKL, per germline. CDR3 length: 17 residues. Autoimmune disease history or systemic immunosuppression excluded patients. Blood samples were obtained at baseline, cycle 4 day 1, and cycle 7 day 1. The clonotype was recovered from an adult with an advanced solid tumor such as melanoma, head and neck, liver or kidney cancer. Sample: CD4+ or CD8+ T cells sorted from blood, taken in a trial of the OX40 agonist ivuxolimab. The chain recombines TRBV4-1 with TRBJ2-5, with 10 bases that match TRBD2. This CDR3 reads CASSQGLAGVRGETQYF. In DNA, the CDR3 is TGCGCCAGCAGCCAAGGGCTAGCGGGAGTGAGGGGAGAGACCCAGTACTTC.